The present T cell receptor beta chain was sequenced within a study of shared clonotypes between healthy human individuals (dated by TCRdb to 2018 to 2021). The study in broad terms: A couple of women and a few men aged 18 to 49 years were included in the cohort. For each donor, CD4 naive and CD4 memory were each run on three plates, CD8 naive on two plates, and CD8 memory on one plate. To estimate repertoire size and how much clonotypes are shared between individuals, the study performed deep sequencing of blood TCR repertoires from 4 to 6 healthy adults. To increase sequencing depth and limit assay-specific biases, different laboratories used diverse techniques to prepare libraries and sequence TCR repertoires. Per donor, leukapheresis produced somewhere between about 0.8 and 9 billion PBMCs. Paper-wide results and their limitations: Clonotypes shared by all four sorted-subset donors showed higher generation probabilities than non-shared clonotypes. Based on pairwise subsampling, the degree of clonotype sharing among donors was expected to be affected by sequencing depth. Naive subsets generally had larger estimated clonotype richness than memory subsets did. Incomplete sequencing was indicated by rarefaction of sorted-subset datasets, despite the large sequencing depth. Because the study included a small number of donors, the genetic and exposure-history diversity represented was limited. Roughly 5% of naive CD4, approximately 3.7% of naive CD8, approximately 2% of memory CD4, and 0.4% of memory CD8 clonotypes were shared across several donors. Sampling was restricted to blood, and TCR repertoires in tissues likely differ from the TCR repertoires found in blood.

Sequences MDHEN (CDR1) and SYDVKM (CDR2) are obtained from the germline V gene. The CDR3 spans 12 residues, from the cysteine through the phenylalanine. The entry retains the CDR3 DNA only, 36 bases that are in frame from base 1. A distance of 5 bases separates the germline ends of V and J, which lose 1 base and 6 bases respectively. With respect to this clone: It lacks a known antigen. No base quality values were provided; no much bigger clone lies one nucleotide off.

Using the deep immunoSEQ assay, multiplex PCR amplified TCR CDR3 regions from genomic DNA. Extracted genomic DNA from each cell subset was distributed evenly across all wells of several immunoSEQ 96-well plates, and each plate was treated as a replicate. For sorted subsets, each replicate PCR was loaded with approximately 0.2 ug genomic DNA, equivalent to 25,000 to 35,000 T cell genomes. The purified libraries were quantified using a Qubit 3.0 fluorometer, sized with a Bioanalyzer 2100, and then quantified again using the KAPA Library Quantification kit. A separate single-read 150-cycle Illumina NextSeq 550 flow cell was used to sequence each immunoSEQ 96-well plate. For the original study's pipeline: The immunoSEQ output contained only junctional sequences without quality scores, so filtering could not match that applied to full-length reads. Sequences were annotated with PyIR, a Python wrapper for IgBLAST v1.9, and V/J genes and CDR3 were assigned using IMGT germline references. Reads with weak V/J assignments (E-value above 1e-6), missing CDR3, stop codons, out-of-frame junctions, or ambiguous translated residues were removed. V3J clonotypes were defined as sequences sharing the same inferred V gene, J gene, and CDR3 amino acid sequence. Percentage overlap between repertoires was calculated by dividing the number of shared unique clonotypes by the size of the smaller repertoire. Three approaches were used to assess repertoire richness: RTK rarefaction, the Chao1 estimator, and Recon v2.1 estimates of unobserved clonotypes. For all TCRbeta clonotypes obtained by the gDNA method from a few donors, generation probabilities were computed with OLGA. Drawn from immuneACCESS, this table holds only the in-frame rearrangements with V and J called that TCRdb kept. Clones are partly lost; checked studies trace under half to an unresolved V gene and leave the rest unexplained. V and J calls and clone size are given by that table; D and trimming were obtained from the DNA. The sample contains about 510,000 clones, around 96% of them found a single time. Roughly 0.06% of the sample is taken by the ten largest.

The donors were healthy, HIV-negative adults with no recently reported acute infections or vaccinations. Only Caucasian adults living in Nashville, Tennessee, USA were represented among the donors. Magnetic negative selection was used to enrich CD4+ T cells, after which naive cells were positively selected on CD45RA and the negative fraction became the memory subset. Blood was obtained by leukapheresis, after which PBMCs were separated by Ficoll-Histopaque density gradient centrifugation and cryopreserved in liquid nitrogen vapor phase. Analytical flow cytometry was used to check the purity and quantity of each magnetically sorted T cell population. Genomic DNA was isolated from every sorted fraction and measured by UV absorbance on a Nanodrop 2000c.

The V and J segments used are TRBV28 and TRBJ2-3, with no confident D gene call. The origin of this receptor is a woman younger than 45 in good health. The specimen was naive CD4+ T cells sorted from blood. What the cell subset or site label conveys for this sample: CD45RA+ positively selected. The base sequence is TGTGCCAGCAGTTTATCCTTCGATACGCAGTATTTT. This translates into CASSLSFDTQYF.